Below, 5 T cell receptor beta chains from the same sample are listed, as sequenced in a study of T-cell reconstitution after alpha-beta-depleted transplantation in children. Unique molecular identifiers were incorporated into the prepared TCRbeta library. Via MiXCR, TCRdb re-called the PCR reads, giving one row per CDR3 protein. The data hold over 550,000 distinct CDR3 sequences, with about 10% observed a single time. The starting material was PBMCs from the stem cell graft donor, obtained from the stem cell graft. The receptors were sampled from a human donor who donated a stem cell graft to a child with acute myeloid leukemia.

The rearrangement links TRBV5-5 to TRBJ2-5, with D perhaps matching TRBD1 (5 bases). The V and J ends lost 1 base and 1 base respectively, with 8 bases between them. The CDR3 spans 14 residues. The germline gives CDR1 SGHKS, CDR2 YYEKEE (reference sequence). CDR3 coding DNA: TGTGCCAGCAGCTTGTCAGGGCGCCAAGAGACCCAGTACTTC. Its translation is CASSLSGRQETQYF.

This clonotype was seen a handful of times. The chain is built from TRBV18 and TRBJ1-3; no clear D. Per germline, CDR1 KGHSH and CDR2 LQKENI. This CDR3 has 18 residues. V gave up 3 bases and J gave up 0 bases, with 18 bases separating them. The DNA for the CDR3 is TGTGCCAGCTCACCCTCCTCCCTGGGCGGAGCCTCTGGAAACACCATATATTTT. Amino acid sequence: CASSPSSLGGASGNTIYF. The complete variable domain, with remaining parts taken from reference TRBV18 and TRBJ1-3, reads NAGVMQNPRHLVRRRGQEARLRCSPMKGHSHVYWYRQLPEEGLKFMVYLQKENIIDESGMPKERFSAEFPKEGPSILRIQQVVRGDSAAYFCASSPSSLGGASGNTIYFGEGSWLTVV.

This clonotype was counted ten times or more. The chain carries TRBV28 and TRBJ1-1, with D tentatively TRBD1 (5 bases). Germline CDR1 MDHEN, CDR2 SYDVKM. This CDR3 has 16 residues. The V end was cut by 1 base, the J end by 6 bases, with 18 bases between. In DNA form, the CDR3 reads TGTGCCAGCAGTTTATCCCTTACAGGATACGTCGCTGAAGCTTTCTTT. Residues: CASSLSLTGYVAEAFF.

This clonotype was seen only a few times. This chain connects TRBV12-3 or TRBV12-4 to TRBJ2-1; 7 bases fit TRBD2. CDR3 length: 12 residues. Unmatched junction bases numbered 4, after V lost 7 bases and J lost 7 bases. CDR3 DNA: TGTGCCAGCACCCAAGCGGGGAATGAGCAGTTCTTC. This translates into CASTQAGNEQFF.

This clonotype has just a few counts. This chain links TRBV20-1 with TRBJ2-3; no clear D. Germline V gene data show CDR1 as DFQATT and CDR2 as SNEGSKA (reference sequence). The CDR3 consists of 11 residues. V was pared by 5 bases and J by 4 bases, with 7 bases between. The CDR3 loop reads CSALRADTQYF. In DNA, the CDR3 is TGCAGTGCTCTAAGGGCAGATACGCAGTATTTT.